The rows below give T cell receptor beta chains drawn from one sample of a study of cytotoxic CD8 clonotypes in ibrutinib-treated CLL. Only in-frame clones appear in the TCRdb table, and some are missing; sequencing was by immunoSEQ multiplex PCR. The sample lists fewer than 50,000 clones, roughly 69% seen once, with around an eighth in the top ten. The input for sequencing was PBMCs, taken after 12 months of ibrutinib treatment. These receptor sequences come from a human donor with chronic lymphocytic leukemia. The CDR3 runs from the conserved cysteine through the conserved F or W. The D gene is left open where the match is weak. Clone size is shown for a subset of rows, as once, few, many or a class of expanded clone.

CDR3aa: CASSRGGRVDGNTIYF
CDR3nt: TGTGCCAGCAGCCGGGGTGGCAGGGTGGATGGAAACACCATATATTTT
v_gene: TRBV28
d_gene: .
abundance: few
j_gene: TRBJ1-3

CDR3aa: CATSRDSSGETQYF
CDR3nt: TGTGCCACCAGCAGAGATAGTAGCGGAGAGACCCAGTACTTC
v_gene: TRBV15
d_gene: .
abundance: .
j_gene: TRBJ2-5

CDR3aa: CASSIFRGSYEQYF
CDR3nt: TGTGCCAGTAGTATTTTTCGGGGCTCCTACGAGCAGTACTTC
v_gene: TRBV19
d_gene: .
abundance: .
j_gene: TRBJ2-7

CDR3aa: CATSRGLTNTGELFF
CDR3nt: TGTGCCACCAGCCGGGGACTCACGAACACCGGGGAGCTGTTTTTT
v_gene: TRBV15
d_gene: .
abundance: .
j_gene: TRBJ2-2

CDR3aa: CASSGQAAYEQYF
CDR3nt: TGTGCCAGCTCGGGACAGGCCGCCTACGAGCAGTACTTC
v_gene: TRBV18
d_gene: TRBD1
abundance: .
j_gene: TRBJ2-7

CDR3aa: CASSPIKNNEQFF
CDR3nt: TGTGCCAGCAGCCCAATCAAAAACAATGAGCAGTTCTTC
v_gene: TRBV6-6
d_gene: .
abundance: .
j_gene: TRBJ2-1

CDR3aa: CASSESSGGNTGELFF
CDR3nt: TGCGCCAGCAGTGAGTCTAGCGGGGGCAACACCGGGGAGCTGTTTTTT
v_gene: TRBV10-2
d_gene: TRBD2
abundance: .
j_gene: TRBJ2-2

CDR3aa: CASSRDRERQYF
CDR3nt: TGTGCCAGCAGTAGGGACAGGGAAAGGCAGTACTTC
v_gene: TRBV6-5
d_gene: TRBD1
abundance: .
j_gene: TRBJ2-7

CDR3aa: CASSLLQGAYGYTF
CDR3nt: TGTGCCAGCAGTTTATTACAGGGGGCCTATGGCTACACCTTC
v_gene: TRBV28
d_gene: TRBD1
abundance: .
j_gene: TRBJ1-2

CDR3aa: CASSGGGSNYEQYF
CDR3nt: TGTGCCAGCAGTGGGGGGGGTAGCAACTACGAGCAGTACTTC
v_gene: TRBV2
d_gene: TRBD2
abundance: .
j_gene: TRBJ2-7

CDR3aa: CAWTRLSSGNTIYF
CDR3nt: TGTGCCTGGACCCGACTGAGCTCTGGAAACACCATATATTTT
v_gene: TRBV30
d_gene: .
abundance: few
j_gene: TRBJ1-3

CDR3aa: CSVDPGGGNYGYTF
CDR3nt: TGCAGCGTTGACCCTGGGGGGGGAAACTATGGCTACACCTTC
v_gene: TRBV29-1
d_gene: .
abundance: few
j_gene: TRBJ1-2

CDR3aa: CASSSGLGLGNEQFF
CDR3nt: TGTGCCAGCAGCTCCGGACTAGGGTTAGGCAATGAGCAGTTCTTC
v_gene: TRBV7-3
d_gene: TRBD2
abundance: .
j_gene: TRBJ2-1

CDR3aa: CASSATQGDTQYF
CDR3nt: TGTGCCAGCAGCGCGACACAGGGAGATACGCAGTATTTT
v_gene: TRBV9
d_gene: .
abundance: .
j_gene: TRBJ2-3

CDR3aa: CASSPGLAGVEQYF
CDR3nt: TGTGCCAGTAGTCCTGGACTAGCGGGAGTCGAGCAGTACTTC
v_gene: TRBV19
d_gene: TRBD2
abundance: .
j_gene: TRBJ2-7

CDR3aa: CATSMTGPYEQYF
CDR3nt: TGTGCCACCAGCATGACGGGCCCCTACGAGCAGTACTTC
v_gene: TRBV15
d_gene: .
abundance: .
j_gene: TRBJ2-7

CDR3aa: CASRAGTSGTDTQYF
CDR3nt: TGTGCCAGCAGGGCCGGGACTAGCGGCACAGATACGCAGTATTTT
v_gene: TRBV25-1
d_gene: TRBD2
abundance: .
j_gene: TRBJ2-3

CDR3aa: CASSNGRLQETQYF
CDR3nt: TGTGCCAGCAGCAATGGACGGCTCCAAGAGACCCAGTACTTC
v_gene: TRBV7-7
d_gene: .
abundance: .
j_gene: TRBJ2-5

CDR3aa: CASSLGTSGYEQYF
CDR3nt: TGCGCCAGCAGCCTCGGGACGTCGGGCTACGAGCAGTACTTC
v_gene: TRBV5-1
d_gene: .
abundance: .
j_gene: TRBJ2-7

CDR3aa: CASRLGSTPLTEQFF
CDR3nt: TGTGCCAGCCGCCTGGGTTCTACTCCCCTTACTGAGCAGTTCTTC
v_gene: TRBV28
d_gene: .
abundance: .
j_gene: TRBJ2-1

CDR3aa: CASSYGTENTEAFF
CDR3nt: TGTGCCAGCAGCTACGGGACGGAAAACACTGAAGCTTTCTTT
v_gene: TRBV27
d_gene: .
abundance: once
j_gene: TRBJ1-1

CDR3aa: CASRVAGGSYNEQFF
CDR3nt: TGTGCCAGTAGGGTAGCGGGAGGCTCCTACAATGAGCAGTTCTTC
v_gene: TRBV6-5
d_gene: TRBD2
abundance: .
j_gene: TRBJ2-1

CDR3aa: CASRDTQRDTDTQYF
CDR3nt: TGTGCCAGCAGAGACACACAGAGAGACACAGATACGCAGTATTTT
v_gene: TRBV25-1
d_gene: .
abundance: .
j_gene: TRBJ2-3

CDR3aa: CAIKKSGGSTNTEAFF
CDR3nt: TGTGCCATCAAAAAAAGTGGGGGCAGTACGAACACTGAAGCTTTCTTT
v_gene: TRBV10-3
d_gene: .
abundance: .
j_gene: TRBJ1-1

CDR3aa: CASSPATSGRAHNEQFF
CDR3nt: TGTGCCAGCAGCCCTGCGACTAGCGGGAGGGCCCACAATGAGCAGTTCTTC
v_gene: TRBV7-7
d_gene: TRBD2
abundance: .
j_gene: TRBJ2-1

CDR3aa: CASSPTPRGTGKSYEQYF
CDR3nt: TGTGCCAGCAGTCCCACCCCTAGGGGGACAGGGAAATCCTACGAGCAGTACTTC
v_gene: TRBV27
d_gene: TRBD1
abundance: .
j_gene: TRBJ2-7

CDR3aa: CATSRDRGTSGRAFTDTQYF
CDR3nt: TGTGCCACCAGCAGAGATCGGGGGACTAGCGGGAGGGCCTTCACAGATACGCAGTATTTT
v_gene: TRBV15
d_gene: TRBD2
abundance: .
j_gene: TRBJ2-3

CDR3aa: CASSQDAASSYNEQFF
CDR3nt: TGTGCCAGCAGCCAAGATGCAGCGAGCTCCTACAATGAGCAGTTCTTC
v_gene: TRBV14
d_gene: .
abundance: .
j_gene: TRBJ2-1

CDR3aa: CASSLARGLIDTQYF
CDR3nt: TGTGCCAGCAGCTTAGCAAGGGGGTTGATAGACACGCAGTATTTT
v_gene: TRBV7-2
d_gene: .
abundance: .
j_gene: TRBJ2-3

CDR3aa: CASRHSGPLFSEQFF
CDR3nt: TGTGCCAGTAGACACTCCGGGCCCCTGTTCTCTGAGCAGTTCTTC
v_gene: TRBV19
d_gene: .
abundance: few
j_gene: TRBJ2-1

CDR3aa: CSVEEGSGRKGYTF
CDR3nt: TGCAGCGTTGAAGAGGGGTCAGGGAGGAAAGGCTACACCTTC
v_gene: TRBV29-1
d_gene: .
abundance: .
j_gene: TRBJ1-2

CDR3aa: CASSQDLAGGAGELFF
CDR3nt: TGTGCCAGCAGCCAAGACCTCGCGGGGGGGGCCGGGGAGCTGTTTTTT
v_gene: TRBV4-2
d_gene: TRBD2
abundance: .
j_gene: TRBJ2-2

CDR3aa: CASSSTGEQPQHF
CDR3nt: TGTGCCAGCAGCTCGACAGGGGAACAGCCCCAGCATTTT
v_gene: TRBV7-9
d_gene: TRBD1
abundance: few
j_gene: TRBJ1-5

CDR3aa: CASSQDLAGGFYEQYF
CDR3nt: TGTGCCAGCAGCCAAGATTTGGCGGGAGGGTTCTACGAGCAGTACTTC
v_gene: TRBV4-2
d_gene: TRBD2
abundance: few
j_gene: TRBJ2-7

CDR3aa: CASGLDLQGGTDTQYF
CDR3nt: TGTGCTAGTGGTTTGGACCTACAGGGGGGCACAGATACGCAGTATTTT
v_gene: TRBV12-5
d_gene: TRBD1
abundance: .
j_gene: TRBJ2-3

CDR3aa: CASTGRGRDGYTF
CDR3nt: TGTGCCAGCACGGGCAGGGGGCGAGATGGCTACACCTTC
v_gene: TRBV27
d_gene: TRBD1
abundance: few
j_gene: TRBJ1-2

CDR3aa: CASSRSGSSYNEQFF
CDR3nt: TGTGCCAGTAGTCGTAGCGGGAGCTCCTACAATGAGCAGTTCTTC
v_gene: TRBV19
d_gene: TRBD2
abundance: .
j_gene: TRBJ2-1

CDR3aa: CASSVRGEGYEQYF
CDR3nt: TGTGCCAGCAGCGTACGTGGGGAAGGCTACGAGCAGTACTTC
v_gene: TRBV9
d_gene: .
abundance: .
j_gene: TRBJ2-7

CDR3aa: CASGGWPPYNEQFF
CDR3nt: TGTGCCAGTGGGGGTTGGCCCCCCTACAATGAGCAGTTCTTC
v_gene: TRBV19
d_gene: .
abundance: .
j_gene: TRBJ2-1

CDR3aa: CASSFGGSYEQYF
CDR3nt: TGTGCCAGCAGCTTCGGCGGTTCCTACGAGCAGTACTTC
v_gene: TRBV7-8
d_gene: .
abundance: .
j_gene: TRBJ2-7

CDR3aa: CASSDQQGGTIYF
CDR3nt: TGTGCCAGCAGCGACCAACAGGGTGGCACCATATATTTT
v_gene: TRBV9
d_gene: .
abundance: .
j_gene: TRBJ1-3

CDR3aa: CASSRRTPVDTQYF
CDR3nt: TGTGCCAGCAGCCGGAGAACTCCAGTAGATACGCAGTATTTT
v_gene: TRBV5-6
d_gene: .
abundance: .
j_gene: TRBJ2-3

CDR3aa: CAWSGSGGQPQHF
CDR3nt: TGTGCCTGGAGTGGGTCAGGGGGACAGCCCCAGCATTTT
v_gene: TRBV30
d_gene: TRBD1
abundance: .
j_gene: TRBJ1-5

CDR3aa: CASSLGLGSSSYNEQFF
CDR3nt: TGCGCCAGCAGCTTGGGGCTGGGCTCTAGCTCCTACAATGAGCAGTTCTTC
v_gene: TRBV5-1
d_gene: .
abundance: .
j_gene: TRBJ2-1

CDR3aa: CASSAPRRVGREQYF
CDR3nt: TGTGCCAGCAGTGCTCCAAGGAGGGTGGGGCGGGAGCAGTACTTC
v_gene: TRBV6-1
d_gene: .
abundance: .
j_gene: TRBJ2-7

CDR3aa: CASSLGVRGQSNNEQFF
CDR3nt: TGTGCCAGCAGCCTTGGGGTCCGGGGACAGAGTAACAATGAGCAGTTCTTC
v_gene: TRBV9
d_gene: TRBD1
abundance: .
j_gene: TRBJ2-1

CDR3aa: CASSVISGTSGRVGGYNEQFF
CDR3nt: TGTGCCAGTAGTGTTATATCCGGGACTAGCGGGAGAGTTGGGGGCTACAATGAGCAGTTCTTC
v_gene: TRBV19
d_gene: TRBD2
abundance: .
j_gene: TRBJ2-1